Listed below are T cell receptor beta chains from one sample, sequenced in a study of blood T cells in healthy people across ages. TCRdb independently ran MiXCR on the 5' RACE reads; one entry per CDR3 protein. This sample has about 780,000 distinct CDR3 sequences, with about 42% found just once. Sequences were obtained from blood. These receptors were collected from a man older than 75 in good health. Both conserved end residues are part of each CDR3. D genes are given only for firm matches. A row's size may be missing; if present it is once, few, many or a size class.

D gene,clone size,J gene,V gene,CDR3 protein,CDR3 DNA
.,once,TRBJ2-6,TRBV5-1,CASSFPGQVSGANVLTF,TGCGCCAGCAGCTTTCCGGGACAAGTCTCTGGGGCCAACGTCCTGACTTTC
.,.,TRBJ2-7,TRBV27,CASSLGTLGFNEQYF,TGTGCCAGCAGTTTAGGGACCCTTGGCTTCAATGAGCAGTACTTC
TRBD2,few,TRBJ2-1,TRBV10-3,CAISDPGTSGTHSYNEQFF,TGTGCCATCAGTGACCCCGGGACTAGCGGGACCCATTCCTACAATGAGCAGTTCTTC
.,.,TRBJ2-7,TRBV7-2,CASSPIRYYEQYF,TGTGCCAGCAGCCCGATTAGGTACTACGAGCAGTACTTC
.,.,TRBJ2-2,TRBV19,CASSEQGLTGELFF,TGTGCCAGTAGTGAACAGGGACTCACCGGGGAGCTGTTTTTT
TRBD2,many,TRBJ2-5,TRBV7-8,CATYGLAGHQETQYF,TGTGCCACCTACGGACTAGCGGGACATCAAGAGACCCAGTACTTC
TRBD2,many,TRBJ2-1,TRBV3-1,CASSWTSGSYEQFF,TGTGCCAGCAGCTGGACTAGCGGGAGCTATGAGCAGTTCTTC
.,.,TRBJ2-2,TRBV29-1,CSVAAAGELFF,TGCAGCGTGGCCGCTGCCGGGGAGCTGTTTTTT
.,.,TRBJ1-2,TRBV21-1,CASSHLSGQTYGYTF,TGTGCCAGCAGCCATTTATCAGGGCAGACCTATGGCTACACCTTC
TRBD1,many,TRBJ2-7,TRBV12-3/TRBV12-4,CASSSGQGAHEQYF,TGTGCCAGCAGTTCAGGACAGGGGGCCCACGAGCAGTACTTC
.,.,TRBJ2-5,TRBV12-3/TRBV12-4,CASSLLRDNERYF,TGTGCCAGCAGTTTGCTGAGGGACAATGAGCGGTACTTC
.,few,TRBJ1-1,TRBV7-2,CASSLRRTGGEAFF,TGTGCCAGCAGCTTAAGGCGGACTGGGGGTGAAGCTTTCTTT
.,.,TRBJ2-7,TRBV6-5,CASSYSRSYEQYF,TGTGCCAGCAGTTACAGCAGGTCCTACGAGCAGTACTTC
.,.,TRBJ2-3,TRBV29-1,CSVDSPGSSTDTQYF,TGCAGCGTTGATTCCCCGGGGTCCAGCACAGATACGCAGTATTTT
TRBD2,.,TRBJ2-7,TRBV29-1,CSVEGIAGVSYNEQYF,TGCAGCGTTGAAGGAATAGCGGGAGTCTCCTACAATGAGCAGTACTTC
.,few,TRBJ2-1,TRBV6-6,CASRRLDHEQFF,TGTGCCAGCAGGCGGCTAGACCATGAGCAGTTCTTC
.,.,TRBJ1-2,TRBV4-2,CASGQVLKTNYGYTF,TGTGCCAGCGGCCAAGTCCTCAAAACCAACTATGGCTACACCTTC
.,.,TRBJ2-3,TRBV20-1,CSATLGTTSRSTQYF,TGCAGTGCTACCCTGGGGACCACGAGCCGGAGTACGCAGTATTTT
.,.,TRBJ2-5,TRBV18,CASSPVGQETQYF,TGTGCCAGCTCACCGGTAGGCCAAGAGACCCAGTACTTC
TRBD2,few,TRBJ2-7,TRBV29-1,CSVEDRGASGRTYEQYF,TGCAGCGTTGAAGATCGGGGGGCTAGCGGGAGGACCTACGAGCAGTACTTC
TRBD1,.,TRBJ2-4,TRBV6-5,CASSYFQDRGSKNIQYF,TGTGCCAGCAGTTACTTCCAGGACAGGGGGTCCAAAAACATTCAGTACTTC
.,few,TRBJ2-5,TRBV15,CATSRDPLAQETQYF,TGTGCCACCAGCAGAGACCCCCTCGCCCAAGAGACCCAGTACTTC
.,.,TRBJ2-1,TRBV7-2,CASSLVGTNEQFF,TGTGCCAGCAGCTTAGTCGGCACCAATGAGCAGTTCTTC
.,.,TRBJ1-4,TRBV20-1,CSARPGDGRIDEKLFF,TGCAGTGCTAGACCCGGCGACGGGAGAATCGATGAAAAACTGTTTTTT
TRBD2,few,TRBJ2-5,TRBV20-1,CSVPAGDYQETQYF,TGCAGTGTTCCAGCGGGAGATTATCAAGAGACCCAGTACTTC
.,.,TRBJ2-7,TRBV5-1,CASISRTEGSEQYF,TGCGCCAGCATCTCCAGGACGGAGGGGTCCGAGCAGTACTTC
.,.,TRBJ1-1,TRBV7-2,CASSLTLGNTEAFF,TGTGCCAGCAGCTTAACATTGGGGAACACTGAAGCTTTCTTT
TRBD2,few,TRBJ2-7,TRBV5-1,CASSLTSGRAYEQYF,TGCGCCAGCAGCTTGACTAGCGGGAGGGCGTACGAGCAGTACTTC
.,few,TRBJ2-1,TRBV7-2,CASSLTVNLNEQFF,TGTGCCAGCAGCTTAACGGTCAATCTCAATGAGCAGTTCTTC
.,.,TRBJ1-2,TRBV27,CASSPRRGGYGYTF,TGTGCCAGCAGCCCTCGGCGGGGTGGCTATGGCTACACCTTC
.,many,TRBJ2-1,TRBV5-1,CASSLWDGGGYNEQFF,TGCGCCAGCAGCTTATGGGACGGAGGGGGTTACAATGAGCAGTTCTTC
TRBD2,.,TRBJ2-1,TRBV7-8,CASSPRTSYNNEQFF,TGTGCCAGCAGCCCTCGGACTAGCTATAACAATGAGCAGTTCTTC
TRBD1,.,TRBJ1-1,TRBV29-1,CSVPGRTGTEAFF,TGCAGCGTCCCCGGGAGGACAGGCACAGAAGCTTTCTTT
TRBD2,.,TRBJ2-1,TRBV12-3/TRBV12-4,CASSISGRRSSYNEQFF,TGTGCCAGCAGCATTAGCGGGAGGCGCTCCTCCTACAATGAGCAGTTCTTC
.,few,TRBJ1-4,TRBV18,CASSQDNRAEKLFF,TGTGCCAGCTCGCAGGATAACAGGGCTGAAAAACTGTTTTTT
TRBD1,.,TRBJ2-7,TRBV29-1,CSAGQGVNEQYF,TGCAGCGCTGGACAGGGAGTCAACGAGCAGTACTTC
.,many,TRBJ1-2,TRBV6-2/TRBV6-3,CASRTGGTGYTF,TGTGCCAGCAGAACGGGGGGGACTGGCTACACCTTC
TRBD2,many,TRBJ2-7,TRBV12-3/TRBV12-4,CASSQTRLAGVVSVGTQYF,TGTGCCAGCAGTCAAACAAGACTAGCGGGAGTCGTTTCTGTCGGCACCCAGTACTTC
.,many,TRBJ2-3,TRBV7-2,CASSLTVDMRTDTQYF,TGTGCCAGCAGCCTAACAGTGGATATGAGGACAGATACGCAGTATTTT
TRBD2,.,TRBJ2-4,TRBV27,CASSWDYKNIQYF,TGTGCCAGCAGTTGGGACTACAAAAACATTCAGTACTTC
TRBD2,many,TRBJ2-5,TRBV12-3/TRBV12-4,CASSGTSQETQYF,TGTGCCAGCAGCGGGACTAGCCAAGAGACCCAGTACTTC
.,few,TRBJ2-3,TRBV18,CASSPLSRPRTDTQYF,TGTGCCAGCTCACCACTGTCAAGACCACGCACAGATACGCAGTATTTT
TRBD1,.,TRBJ2-1,TRBV20-1,CSGQQGENEQFF,TGCAGTGGGCAACAGGGGGAGAATGAGCAGTTCTTC
TRBD2,.,TRBJ2-1,TRBV24-1,CATSDTPGREQFF,TGTGCCACCAGTGATACACCCGGGAGGGAGCAGTTCTTC
.,.,TRBJ2-3,TRBV20-1,CSARRSGSSTDTQYF,TGCAGTGCTAGACGAAGCGGATCTAGCACAGATACGCAGTATTTT
.,few,TRBJ2-3,TRBV24-1,CATSGRAASTDTQYF,TGTGCCACCAGTGGTAGGGCAGCCTCCACAGATACGCAGTATTTT
TRBD2,once,TRBJ2-3,TRBV6-1,CASSTSRATSGRTSTDTQYF,TGTGCCAGCAGCACTAGCAGGGCAACTAGCGGGAGGACTAGCACAGATACGCAGTATTTT
.,few,TRBJ1-2,TRBV12-3/TRBV12-4,CGWQHGNYGYTF,TGTGGATGGCAACACGGTAACTATGGCTACACCTTC
TRBD2,few,TRBJ2-5,TRBV6-6,CASSYSTREGQTQYF,TGTGCCAGCAGTTACTCGACACGGGAGGGTCAGACCCAGTACTTC
.,.,TRBJ1-4,TRBV29-1,CSVQRGEELFF,TGCAGCGTCCAAAGAGGCGAAGAACTGTTTTTT
TRBD2,.,TRBJ2-4,TRBV10-3,CAISPLAGGENIQYF,TGTGCCATCAGTCCCTTGGCGGGGGGGGAAAACATTCAGTACTTC
.,.,TRBJ1-2,TRBV20-1,CSARDRGGRVANYGYTF,TGCAGTGCTAGAGATAGAGGGGGAAGGGTAGCTAACTATGGCTACACCTTC
.,.,TRBJ2-4,TRBV7-9,CASSLTPRGDIQYF,TGTGCCAGCAGCCTGACCCCTAGGGGGGACATTCAGTACTTC
.,few,TRBJ2-3,TRBV27,CASSPRATDTQYF,TGTGCCAGCAGTCCCCGGGCCACAGATACGCAGTATTTT
TRBD1,.,TRBJ2-4,TRBV20-1,CSARDRIRGLSVKNIQYF,TGCAGTGCTAGAGACCGAATCAGGGGGCTCTCCGTCAAAAACATTCAGTACTTC